The clone carrying this TCR beta chain was counted a few times. Its cognate antigen is unknown. Time point specified: pre-sensitization, week 0. Regarding treatment: therapeutic diphenylcyclopropenone sensitization with weekly scalp DPC. The sample belongs to a study of human T cells and chemical hapten exposure. Across the whole study: Enrolled patients were predominantly female and had alopecia areata, totalis or universalis.

TCRdb called the RACE reads again in MiXCR, with one record for every CDR3 protein. This sample has roughly 250,000 distinct CDR3 sequences; 8.6% occur once, and the top ten carry over 2%. Study-level results: Expanded TCR counts at PT1 were positively correlated with the patch test score.

The CDR3 has 11 residues. Trimming shortened V by 6 bases and J by 7 bases, and 10 bases separated the two germline ends. The sequence came from a woman in her forties with alopecia areata. Some clones in this sample may be carry-over from other donors' samples. The sample was whole blood, taken in connection with sensitization to the hapten diphenylcyclopropenone (DPC). The chain joins TRBV12-3 or TRBV12-4 to TRBJ2-7; D call uncertain. CDR3 sequence (DNA): TGTGCCAGCAGGCTGATCGGGGAGCAGTACTTC. As protein: CASRLIGEQYF.